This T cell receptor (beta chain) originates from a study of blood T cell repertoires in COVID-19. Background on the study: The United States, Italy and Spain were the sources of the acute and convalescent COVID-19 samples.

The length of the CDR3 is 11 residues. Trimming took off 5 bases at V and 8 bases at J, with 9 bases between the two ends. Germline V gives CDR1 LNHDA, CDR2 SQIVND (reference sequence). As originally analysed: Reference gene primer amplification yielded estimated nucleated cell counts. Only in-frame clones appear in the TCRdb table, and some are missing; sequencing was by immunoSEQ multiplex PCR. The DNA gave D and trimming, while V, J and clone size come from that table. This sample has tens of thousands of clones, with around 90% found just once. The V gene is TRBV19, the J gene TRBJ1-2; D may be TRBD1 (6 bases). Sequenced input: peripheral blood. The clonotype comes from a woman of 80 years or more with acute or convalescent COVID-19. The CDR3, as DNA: TGTGCCAGTAGTCGTGACAGGGGCTACACCTTC. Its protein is CASSRDRGYTF.